These 30 T cell receptor beta chains were all obtained from the same sample, sequenced in a study of cytomegalovirus exposure and HLA in healthy donors (TCRdb year 2017). The library came from the immunoSEQ multiplex PCR assay. A mixture of 60 forward primers for TCR Vbeta segments and 13 reverse primers for TCR Jbeta segments was used in the multiplex PCR. TCRdb re-hosts the immuneACCESS table, in-frame sequences only. Its copies lack some clones; in the studies checked, an unresolved V gene accounts for under half of them, and the cause for the rest is not known. The sample table shows under 200,000 clones, and around three quarters are seen once. Together, the top ten hold about 2.1% of the sample. The material sequenced was PBMCs. Source of these receptors: a woman in her twenties or thirties in good health and CMV-seropositive.

The J gene is TRBJ2-5, the V gene TRBV5-4; TRBD2 aligns across 7 bases. With 4 bases clipped from V and 4 bases from J, the junction kept 4 bases outside the gene matches. The CDR3 runs to 13 residues. The germline V gene encodes CDR1 SGHNT and CDR2 YYREEE (reference sequence). The CDR3: CASSRGSGETQYF. The CDR3, as DNA: TGTGCCAGCAGCCGCGGGAGCGGAGAGACCCAGTACTTC.

This clone was found a few times. The chain uses TRBV7-2 and TRBJ2-7; 16 nucleotides match TRBD2. Germline V gene sequence: CDR1 SGHTA, CDR2 FQGNSA. The CDR3 sequence is 17 residues long. V was clipped by 5 bases and J by 6 bases; unmatched bases: 10. CDR3 loop: CASSKQGLAGGTGEQYF. The CDR3 DNA follows: TGTGCCAGCAGCAAACAGGGACTAGCGGGGGGGACGGGCGAGCAGTACTTC. Filled out from reference TRBV7-2 and TRBJ2-7, the complete variable domain reads GAGVSQSPSNKVTEKGKDVELRCDPISGHTALYWYRQSLGQGLEFLIYFQGNSAPDKSGLPSDRFSAERTGGSVSTLTIQRTQQEDSAVYLCASSKQGLAGGTGEQYFGPGTRLTVT.

This chain links TRBV5-1 with TRBJ1-3; D unclear. The CDR3 contains 13 residues. Between the trimmed V and J ends, which lost 5 bases and 2 bases, there was a span of 8 bases. Germline lookup yields CDR1 SGHRS and CDR2 YFSETQ. The CDR3 coding sequence is TGCGCCAGCAGGGGCGATCCTGGAAACACCATATATTTT. Translation gives CASRGDPGNTIYF.

V and J are TRBV27 and TRBJ2-5, with TRBD2 matching 10 bases. Trimming took 4 bases from V and 7 from J; bases not matched to a gene: 12. The germline V gene has CDR1 MNHEY and CDR2 SMNVEV (reference sequence). CDR3 size: 16 residues. CDR3 DNA: TGTGCCAGCAGTTCACTCCTAGCGGGAGAAGGAGTGACCCAGTACTTC. Its protein is CASSSLLAGEGVTQYF.

The chain has TRBV9 and TRBJ1-6; maybe TRBD1 (6 bases). In germline, CDR1 is SGDLS, CDR2 YYNGEE. The CDR3 covers 16 residues. Between the trimmed V and J ends, which lost 0 bases and 9 bases, there was a span of 16 bases. In nucleotides, the CDR3 is TGTGCCAGCAGCGTAGACAGGGAATACCTGGGTTCACCCCTCCACTTT. This sequence encodes CASSVDREYLGSPLHF.

The chain's CDR3 is CASSVREANEQFF. The CDR3 DNA follows: TGTGCCAGCAGTGTGCGGGAGGCCAATGAGCAGTTCTTC. The V and J genes are TRBV2 and TRBJ2-1, with 8 bases identical to TRBD2. The CDR3 is 13 residues long. V lost 4 bases, J lost 6 bases, and 2 bases stayed unmatched. Germline-derived CDR1 and CDR2 are SNHLY and FYNNEI.

CDR3: CASSSPGQTGGYTF. The CDR3 coding sequence is TGTGCCAGCAGTTCCCCGGGTCAAACAGGGGGCTACACCTTC. V usage is TRBV27 and J usage is TRBJ1-2; possible D gene TRBD1, 6 bases. Germline CDR1 MNHEY, CDR2 SMNVEV (reference sequence). There are 14 residues in the CDR3. Trimming stripped 4 bases from V and 8 bases from J, with 17 bases between.

The rearrangement links TRBV4-1 to TRBJ1-3, with D unclear. Trimming removed 4 bases from V and 3 bases from J, with 16 bases in between. This CDR3 has 16 amino acids. Germline loops: CDR1 MGHRA, CDR2 YSYEKL. CDR3 residues: CASSPSPGWIGNTIYF. The CDR3 region has the DNA TGCGCCAGCAGCCCATCCCCGGGATGGATTGGAAACACCATATATTTT.

The chain combines TRBV11-3 with TRBJ2-7; D not certain. The CDR3 is made up of 13 amino acids. The germline V and J ends were trimmed by 0 bases and 2 bases, with 5 bases remaining between them. Germline loops: CDR1 SGHNT, CDR2 YENEEA. Here the CDR3 reads CASSLDRTYEQYF. DNA for the CDR3: TGTGCCAGCAGCTTAGACAGAACCTACGAGCAGTACTTC.

The V call is TRBV19, the J call TRBJ1-2, with D perhaps TRBD1 (5 bases). V lost 0 bases, J lost 8 bases, and 19 bases lay in between. The CDR3 runs 16 residues. The V gene's germline CDR1 is LNHDA and CDR2 SQIVND (reference sequence). This chain's CDR3 is CASSIDLLAGKGGYTF. The CDR3 nucleotides read TGTGCCAGTAGTATAGATCTATTGGCAGGGAAGGGGGGCTACACCTTC.

The chain is built from TRBV6-1 and TRBJ1-2; 8 positions agree with TRBD1. After removal of 4 bases from V and 4 bases from J, the junction contained 17 bases not matched to a gene. CDR1 is MNHNS and CDR2 is SASEGT in the germline V gene. The CDR3 has 18 residues. CDR3 residues: CASSAQAWTGIGSYGYTF. DNA of the CDR3: TGTGCCAGCAGTGCCCAAGCCTGGACAGGGATCGGGAGCTATGGCTACACCTTC.

The chain is built from TRBV25-1 and TRBJ1-2, with D uncertain. V lost 7 bases to trimming and J lost 5 bases, with 17 bases between them. CDR1 is MGHDK, CDR2 SYGVNS, per germline. The CDR3 spans 14 residues. This chain's CDR3 is CASTPPGMTYGYTF. CDR3 coding DNA: TGTGCCAGCACCCCGCCGGGAATGACTTATGGCTACACCTTC.

Turning to this clone: Other nucleotide sequences from this sample produce the same CDR3. This rearrangement joins TRBV19 to TRBJ2-1, with 8 nucleotides matching TRBD2. Germline V gene sequence: CDR1 LNHDA, CDR2 SQIVND (reference sequence). The trim removed 3 bases at V and 4 bases at J, leaving 5 bases unmatched. This CDR3 is 15 amino acids long. The CDR3 sequence is CASSIGTSSYNEQFF. Written as DNA, the CDR3 is TGTGCCAGTAGTATCGGGACTAGTTCGTACAATGAGCAGTTCTTC.

The chain is built from TRBV6-4 and TRBJ1-2; D gene unclear. The CDR3 sequence is 15 residues long. Germline lookup yields CDR1 MRHNA and CDR2 SNTAGT. V gave up 4 bases and J gave up 7 bases, with 19 bases separating them. The CDR3 nucleotides are TGTGCCAGCAGTGTAGGTTTCGCGGGGTTCGGTGGCTACACCTTC. Translated, it gives CASSVGFAGFGGYTF.

V usage is TRBV14 and J usage is TRBJ2-1; D is ambiguous. Germline CDR1 is SGHDN and CDR2 is FVKESK. Trimming stripped 4 bases from V and 3 bases from J, with 7 bases between. The CDR3 extends over 13 amino acids. The CDR3 is CASSRNSYNEQFF. CDR3 bases: TGTGCCAGCAGCCGTAACAGCTACAATGAGCAGTTCTTC.

Written as DNA, the CDR3 is TGTGCCAGCAGCCCCCTCGACACTGTGAACACTGAAGCTTTCTTT. Amino acids: CASSPLDTVNTEAFF. The rearrangement links TRBV7-7 to TRBJ1-1; no reliable D call. V shed 5 bases and J shed 0 bases, with 13 bases lying between them. There are 15 residues in the CDR3. The V gene's germline CDR1 is SSHAT and CDR2 FNYEAQ (reference sequence).

The chain recombines TRBV5-6 with TRBJ1-1, with D perhaps TRBD1 (5 bases). V lost 7 bases and J 0 bases, leaving 10 bases between the germline ends. The CDR3 spans 13 residues. In germline, CDR1 is SGHDT, CDR2 YYEEEE. The CDR3 loop is CASVRGLNTEAFF. As DNA, the CDR3 is TGTGCCAGCGTGCGGGGGTTGAACACTGAAGCTTTCTTT.

This clone was picked up a small number of times. The chain has TRBV27 and TRBJ1-2; D ambiguous. The CDR3 covers 16 residues. Germline values: CDR1 MNHEY, CDR2 SMNVEV (reference sequence). Trimming shortened V by 0 bases and J by 4 bases, and 15 bases separated the two germline ends. CDR3 sequence (DNA): TGTGCCAGCAGTTTATCGAGGTCTGGTGGCGGCTATGGCTACACCTTC. It encodes CASSLSRSGGGYGYTF.

In its sample, this clone was seen a few times. The chain combines TRBV27 with TRBJ2-3; 9 nucleotides match TRBD2. Germline CDR1 reads MNHEY; CDR2 reads SMNVEV (reference sequence). V lost 4 bases, J lost 4 bases, and 9 bases stayed unmatched. The CDR3 runs 16 residues. The CDR3 DNA reads as TGTGCCAGCAGTTCCCTTGCGGGAGGGATCTCAGATACGCAGTATTTT. Protein: CASSSLAGGISDTQYF.

The CDR3 reads CAISESLGRGILGHNQPQHF. In DNA form, the CDR3 reads TGTGCCATCAGTGAGTCGTTGGGCAGGGGTATCCTAGGTCACAATCAGCCCCAGCATTTT. The chain combines TRBV10-3 with TRBJ1-5, with D possibly TRBD1 on 6 matching bases. The germline gives CDR1 ENHRY, CDR2 SYGVKD. The CDR3 is made up of 20 amino acids. V shed 0 bases and J shed 3 bases, with 24 bases lying between them.

V usage is TRBV6-5 and J usage is TRBJ1-6, with 7 positions matching TRBD1. CDR3 length: 13 residues. CDR1 is MNHEY and CDR2 is SVGAGI in the germline V gene. With V trimmed by 7 bases and J by 9 bases, 6 bases remained unmatched. CDR3 in DNA: TGTGCCAGCAACAGGGGCCGAGGTTCACCCCTCCACTTT. The encoded protein is CASNRGRGSPLHF.

The J gene is TRBJ2-7, the V gene TRBV6-5; D is undetermined. Trimming pared 8 bases from V and 5 bases from J, leaving 7 bases between. The CDR3 extends over 10 amino acids. Looked up from germline, CDR1 is MNHEY and CDR2 is SVGAGI. DNA for the CDR3: TGTGCCAGCCCCTCGGACGAGCAGTACTTC. It codes for CASPSDEQYF.

This chain uses TRBV7-9 with TRBJ1-2, with a tentative D call TRBD1 (5 bases). The germline V and J ends were trimmed by 1 base and 6 bases, with 12 bases remaining between them. Germline loops: CDR1 SEHNR, CDR2 FQNEAQ (reference sequence). This CDR3 has 14 amino acids. Here the CDR3 reads CASSLGRQIDGYTF. CDR3 DNA sequence: TGTGCCAGCAGCTTAGGCCGACAGATAGATGGCTACACCTTC.

This clone was seen a handful of times. V and J are TRBV7-9 and TRBJ1-4; no clear D gene. V lost 8 bases, J lost 12 bases, and 13 bases lay in between. CDR1 is SEHNR, CDR2 FQNEAQ, per germline (reference sequence). The CDR3 has 11 amino acids. The CDR3 DNA reads as TGTGCCAGCTCCGGGTCCGGTGAACTGTTTTTT. This translates into CASSGSGELFF.

This rearrangement joins TRBV6-1 to TRBJ1-1; 7 nucleotides match TRBD1. V trimming: 7 bases; J trimming: 3 bases; junction bases outside the gene matches: 5. Germline V CDR1 and CDR2: MNHNS, SASEGT. CDR3 length equals 13 residues. The CDR3 sequence is CASIGTVDTEAFF. The DNA of the CDR3 is TGTGCCAGCATTGGGACAGTTGACACTGAAGCTTTCTTT.

V and J are TRBV4-1 and TRBJ1-2; D uncertain. CDR3 length: 12 residues. Germline V gives CDR1 MGHRA, CDR2 YSYEKL. Trimming took off 2 bases at V and 4 bases at J, with 5 bases between the two ends. The DNA for the CDR3 is TGCGCCAGCAGCCAATCAGGCTATGGCTACACCTTC. This gives the protein CASSQSGYGYTF.

This clone was detected a few times. The J gene is TRBJ1-6, the V gene TRBV9; TRBD1 is a possible D gene (5 bases). The germline gives CDR1 SGDLS, CDR2 YYNGEE. Trimming cost V 6 bases and J 8 bases, with 27 bases left between them. CDR3 length: 18 amino acids. CDR3: CASNPTAWGGKGDSPLHF. The CDR3 DNA is TGTGCCAGCAACCCAACTGCCTGGGGGGGGAAGGGTGATTCACCCCTCCACTTT.

This chain joins TRBV5-1 and TRBJ2-5, with a possible D match to TRBD1 (5 bases). Germline assignment: CDR1 SGHRS and CDR2 YFSETQ. The length of the CDR3 is 14 residues. Trimming stripped 5 bases from V and 5 bases from J, with 16 bases between. The CDR3 protein is CASRKTATTETQYF. CDR3 nucleotide sequence: TGCGCCAGCAGGAAGACAGCAACAACGGAGACCCAGTACTTC.

V is TRBV7-2 and J is TRBJ1-1, with D perhaps TRBD1 (6 bases). The CDR3 is 15 amino acids. V shed 3 bases and J shed 1 base, with 12 bases lying between them. The germline gives CDR1 SGHTA, CDR2 FQGNSA. The CDR3: CASSFLGTSNTEAFF. CDR3 bases: TGTGCCAGCAGCTTCCTCGGGACATCGAACACTGAAGCTTTCTTT.

The genes are TRBV7-6 and TRBJ2-2; D may be TRBD2 (5 bases). The length of the CDR3 is 15 residues. Germline V gene data show CDR1 as SGHVS and CDR2 as FNYEAQ. V was trimmed by 2 bases and J by 1 base, leaving 8 bases between them. The CDR3 sequence: CASSLSGWNTGELFF. As DNA, the CDR3 is TGTGCCAGCAGCTTAAGCGGATGGAACACCGGGGAGCTGTTTTTT.